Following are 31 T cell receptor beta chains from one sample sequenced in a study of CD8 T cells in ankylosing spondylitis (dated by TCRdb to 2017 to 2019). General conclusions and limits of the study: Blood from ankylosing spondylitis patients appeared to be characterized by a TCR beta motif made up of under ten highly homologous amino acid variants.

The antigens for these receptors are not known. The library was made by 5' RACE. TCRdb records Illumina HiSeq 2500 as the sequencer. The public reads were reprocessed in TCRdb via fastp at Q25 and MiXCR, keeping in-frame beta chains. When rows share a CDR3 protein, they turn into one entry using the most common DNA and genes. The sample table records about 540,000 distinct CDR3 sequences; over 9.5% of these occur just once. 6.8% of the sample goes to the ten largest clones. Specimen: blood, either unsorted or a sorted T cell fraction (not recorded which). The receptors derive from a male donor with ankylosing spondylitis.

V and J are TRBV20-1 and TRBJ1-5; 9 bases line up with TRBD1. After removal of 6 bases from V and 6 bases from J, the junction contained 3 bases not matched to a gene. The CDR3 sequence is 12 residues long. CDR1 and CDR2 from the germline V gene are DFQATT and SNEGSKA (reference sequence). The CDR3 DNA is TGCAGTGCCGACAGGGGGGGTCAGCCCCAGCATTTT. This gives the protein CSADRGGQPQHF.

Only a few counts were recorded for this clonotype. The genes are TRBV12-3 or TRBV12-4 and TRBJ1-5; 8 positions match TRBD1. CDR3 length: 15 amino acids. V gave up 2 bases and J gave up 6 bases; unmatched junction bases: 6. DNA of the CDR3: TGTGCCAGCAGTTTAAGGGGACAGGCTGTTCAGCCCCAGCATTTT. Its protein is CASSLRGQAVQPQHF.

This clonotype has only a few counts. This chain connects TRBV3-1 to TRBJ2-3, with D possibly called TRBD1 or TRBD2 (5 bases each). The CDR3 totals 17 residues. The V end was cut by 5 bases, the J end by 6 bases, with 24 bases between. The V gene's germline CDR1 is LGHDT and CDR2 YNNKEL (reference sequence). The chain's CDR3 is CASSINPSSGGMDTQYF. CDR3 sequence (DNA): TGTGCCAGCAGCATTAATCCGAGTAGTGGGGGTATGGATACGCAGTATTTT.

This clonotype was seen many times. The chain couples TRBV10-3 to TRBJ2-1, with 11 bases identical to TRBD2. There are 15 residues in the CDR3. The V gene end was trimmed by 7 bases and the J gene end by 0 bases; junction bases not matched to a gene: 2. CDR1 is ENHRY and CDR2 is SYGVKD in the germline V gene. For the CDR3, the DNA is TGTGCCATCACTAGCGGGAGGAGCTCCTACAATGAGCAGTTCTTC. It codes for CAITSGRSSYNEQFF.

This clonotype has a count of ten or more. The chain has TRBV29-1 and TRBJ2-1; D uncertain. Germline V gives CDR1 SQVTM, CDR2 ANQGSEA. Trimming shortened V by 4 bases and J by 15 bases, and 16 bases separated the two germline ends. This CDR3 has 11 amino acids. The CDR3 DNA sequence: TGCAGCGTTGGACCGGGCCCCACGGGGTTCTTC. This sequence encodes CSVGPGPTGFF.

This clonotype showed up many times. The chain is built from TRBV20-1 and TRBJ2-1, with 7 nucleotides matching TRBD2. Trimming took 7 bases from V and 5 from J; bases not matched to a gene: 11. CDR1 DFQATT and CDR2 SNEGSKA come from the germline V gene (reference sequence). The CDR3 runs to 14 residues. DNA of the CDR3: TGCAGTGTCCCTCGAGCGGGGAAGCACAATGAGCAGTTCTTC. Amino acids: CSVPRAGKHNEQFF.

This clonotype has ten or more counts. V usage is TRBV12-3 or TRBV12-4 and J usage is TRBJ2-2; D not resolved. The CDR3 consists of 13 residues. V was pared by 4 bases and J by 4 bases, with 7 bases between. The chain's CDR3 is CASSSPGTGELFF. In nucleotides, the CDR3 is TGTGCCAGCAGTTCCCCGGGCACCGGGGAGCTGTTTTTT.

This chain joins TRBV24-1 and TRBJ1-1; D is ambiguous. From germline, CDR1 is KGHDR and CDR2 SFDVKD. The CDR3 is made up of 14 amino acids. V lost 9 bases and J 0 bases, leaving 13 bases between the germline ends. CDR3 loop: CATAGGTMNTEAFF. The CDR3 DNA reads TGTGCCACCGCCGGAGGAACTATGAACACTGAAGCTTTCTTT.

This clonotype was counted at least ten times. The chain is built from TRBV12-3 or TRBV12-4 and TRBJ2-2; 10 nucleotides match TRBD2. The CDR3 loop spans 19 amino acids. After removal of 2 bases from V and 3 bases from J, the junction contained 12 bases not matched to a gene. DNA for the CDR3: TGTGCCAGCAGTTTACGGTCTCCTTCTAGCGGGAGAGACACCGGGGAGCTGTTTTTT. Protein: CASSLRSPSSGRDTGELFF.

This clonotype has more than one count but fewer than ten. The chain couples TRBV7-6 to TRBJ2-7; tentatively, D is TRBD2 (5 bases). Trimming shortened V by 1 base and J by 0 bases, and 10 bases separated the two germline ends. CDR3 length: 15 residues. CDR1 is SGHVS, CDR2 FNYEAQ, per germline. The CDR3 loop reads CASSLGTRPSYEQYF. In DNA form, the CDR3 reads TGTGCCAGCAGCTTAGGGACTCGTCCCTCCTACGAGCAGTACTTC.

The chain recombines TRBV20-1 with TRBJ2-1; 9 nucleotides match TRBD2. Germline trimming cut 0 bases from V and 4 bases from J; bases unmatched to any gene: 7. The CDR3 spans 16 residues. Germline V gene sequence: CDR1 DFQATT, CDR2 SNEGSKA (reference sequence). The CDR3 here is CSAREITSGLYNEQFF. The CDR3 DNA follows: TGCAGTGCTAGAGAGATCACTAGCGGGCTGTACAATGAGCAGTTCTTC.

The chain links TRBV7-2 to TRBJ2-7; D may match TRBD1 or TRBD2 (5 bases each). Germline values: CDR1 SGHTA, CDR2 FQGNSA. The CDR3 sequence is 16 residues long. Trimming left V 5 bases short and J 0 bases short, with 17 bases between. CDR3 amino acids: CASSAQTATSSYEQYF. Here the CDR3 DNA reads TGTGCCAGCAGCGCCCAGACAGCCACTAGCTCCTACGAGCAGTACTTC.

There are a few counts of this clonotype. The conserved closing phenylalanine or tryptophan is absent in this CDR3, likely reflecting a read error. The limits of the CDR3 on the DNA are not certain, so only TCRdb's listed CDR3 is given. The CDR3 sequence: CASSPSGALMMI. V is TRBV7-9 and J is TRBJ1-3; TRBD1 is taken as the D call from the table, unchecked against the DNA. CDR1 SEHNR and CDR2 FQNEAQ come from the germline V gene (reference sequence). The CDR3 spans 12 residues, counting both ends.

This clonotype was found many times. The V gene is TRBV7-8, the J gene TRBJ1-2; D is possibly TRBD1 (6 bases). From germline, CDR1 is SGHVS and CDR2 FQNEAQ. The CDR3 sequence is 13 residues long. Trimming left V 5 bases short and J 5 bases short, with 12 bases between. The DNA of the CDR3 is TGTGCCAGCAGCCATAGGACAGAATATGGCTACACCTTC. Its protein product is CASSHRTEYGYTF. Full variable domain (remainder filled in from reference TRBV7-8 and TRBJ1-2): GAGVSQSPRYKVAKRGQDVALRCDPISGHVSLFWYQQALGQGPEFLTYFQNEAQLDKSGLPSDRFFAERPEGSVSTLKIQRTQQEDSAVYLCASSHRTEYGYTFGSGTRLTVV.

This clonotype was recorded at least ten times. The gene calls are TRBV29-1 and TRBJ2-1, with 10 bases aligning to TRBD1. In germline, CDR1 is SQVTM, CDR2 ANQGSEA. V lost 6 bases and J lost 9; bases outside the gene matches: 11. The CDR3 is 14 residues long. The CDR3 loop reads CSVTGQGVTVEQFF. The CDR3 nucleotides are TGCAGCGTAACTGGACAGGGGGTAACAGTTGAGCAGTTCTTC.

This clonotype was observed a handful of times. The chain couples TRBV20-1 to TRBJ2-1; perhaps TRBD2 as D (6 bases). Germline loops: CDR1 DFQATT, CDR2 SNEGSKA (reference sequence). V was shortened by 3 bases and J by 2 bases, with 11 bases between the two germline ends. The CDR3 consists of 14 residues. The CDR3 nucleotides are TGCAGTGCTAGCGGCGGGACCACCTACAATGAGCAGTTCTTC. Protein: CSASGGTTYNEQFF.

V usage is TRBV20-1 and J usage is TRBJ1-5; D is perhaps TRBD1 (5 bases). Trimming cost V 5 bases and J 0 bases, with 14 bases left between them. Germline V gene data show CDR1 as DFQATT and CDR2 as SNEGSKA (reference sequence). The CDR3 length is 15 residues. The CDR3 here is CSAARGGYSNQPQHF. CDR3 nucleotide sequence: TGCAGTGCTGCCCGGGGGGGATATAGCAATCAGCCCCAGCATTTT.

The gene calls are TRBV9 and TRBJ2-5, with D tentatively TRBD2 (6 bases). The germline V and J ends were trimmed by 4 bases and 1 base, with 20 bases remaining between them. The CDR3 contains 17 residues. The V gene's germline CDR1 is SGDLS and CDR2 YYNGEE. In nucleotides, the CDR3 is TGTGCCAGCAGCAACTTGTCCCCCCGGCGGGGCCAAGAGACCCAGTACTTC. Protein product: CASSNLSPRRGQETQYF.

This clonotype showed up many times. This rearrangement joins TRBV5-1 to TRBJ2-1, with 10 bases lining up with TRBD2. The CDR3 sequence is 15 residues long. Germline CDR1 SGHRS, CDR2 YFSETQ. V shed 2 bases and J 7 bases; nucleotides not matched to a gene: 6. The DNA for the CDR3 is TGCGCCAGCAGCTTATCTAGCGGGAGTGGGAATGAGCAGTTCTTC. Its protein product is CASSLSSGSGNEQFF.

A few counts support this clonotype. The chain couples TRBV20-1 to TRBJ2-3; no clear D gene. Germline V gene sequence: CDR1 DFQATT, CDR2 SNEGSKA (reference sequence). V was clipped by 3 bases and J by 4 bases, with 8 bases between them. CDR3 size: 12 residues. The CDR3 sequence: CSASPAADTQYF. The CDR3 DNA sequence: TGCAGTGCTAGTCCGGCAGCAGATACGCAGTATTTT.

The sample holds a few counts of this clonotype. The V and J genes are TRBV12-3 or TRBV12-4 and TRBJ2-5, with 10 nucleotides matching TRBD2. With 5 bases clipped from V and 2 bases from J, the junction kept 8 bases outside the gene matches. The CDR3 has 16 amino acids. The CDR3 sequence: CASSPPRLAGQETQYF. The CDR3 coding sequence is TGTGCCAGCAGTCCCCCGAGACTAGCGGGTCAAGAGACCCAGTACTTC.

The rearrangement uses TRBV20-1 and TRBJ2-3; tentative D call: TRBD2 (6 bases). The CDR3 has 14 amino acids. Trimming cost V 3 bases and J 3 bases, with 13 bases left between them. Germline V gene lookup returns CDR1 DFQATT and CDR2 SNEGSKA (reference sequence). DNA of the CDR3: TGCAGTGCTAGTTACGGGAGCGGTACAGATACGCAGTATTTT. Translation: CSASYGSGTDTQYF.

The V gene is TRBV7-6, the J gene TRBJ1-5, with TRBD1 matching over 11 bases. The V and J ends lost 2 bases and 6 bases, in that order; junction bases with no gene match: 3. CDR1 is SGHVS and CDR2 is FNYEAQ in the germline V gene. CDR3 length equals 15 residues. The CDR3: CASSLSGQGGQPQHF. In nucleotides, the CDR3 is TGTGCCAGCAGCTTATCGGGACAGGGGGGTCAGCCCCAGCATTTT. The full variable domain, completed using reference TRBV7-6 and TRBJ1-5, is GAGVSQSPRYKVTKRGQDVALRCDPISGHVSLYWYRQALGQGPEFLTYFNYEAQQDKSGLPNDRFSAERPEGSISTLTIQRTEQRDSAMYRCASSLSGQGGQPQHFGDGTRLSIL.

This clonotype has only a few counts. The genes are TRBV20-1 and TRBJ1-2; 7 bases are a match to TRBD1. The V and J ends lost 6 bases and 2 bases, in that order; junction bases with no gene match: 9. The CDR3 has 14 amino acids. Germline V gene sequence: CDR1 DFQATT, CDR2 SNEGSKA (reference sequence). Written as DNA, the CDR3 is TGCAGTGCCCCGGAGGCCAGGGGGAACTATGGCTACACCTTC. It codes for CSAPEARGNYGYTF.

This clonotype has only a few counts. The CDR3, as DNA: TGTGCCAGCAGCCGGGGTAGCGGCTACAATGAGCAGTTCTTC. Translated: CASSRGSGYNEQFF. This chain links TRBV5-6 with TRBJ2-1; D is perhaps TRBD2 (6 bases). CDR3 length equals 14 residues. V was pared by 4 bases and J by 3 bases, with 11 bases between. Per the germline V gene, CDR1 is SGHDT and CDR2 is YYEEEE.

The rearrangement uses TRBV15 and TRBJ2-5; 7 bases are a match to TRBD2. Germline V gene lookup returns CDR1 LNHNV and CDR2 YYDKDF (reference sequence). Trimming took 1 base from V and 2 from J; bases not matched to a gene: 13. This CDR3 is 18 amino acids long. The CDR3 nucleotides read TGTGCCACCAGCAGAGGCCCCTCTGGCGGGAGCTCGCAAGAGACCCAGTACTTC. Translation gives CATSRGPSGGSSQETQYF.

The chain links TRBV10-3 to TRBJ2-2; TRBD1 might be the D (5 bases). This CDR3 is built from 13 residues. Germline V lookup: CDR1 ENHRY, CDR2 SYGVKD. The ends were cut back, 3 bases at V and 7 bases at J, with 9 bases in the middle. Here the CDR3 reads CAISDLQGGELFF. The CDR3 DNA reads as TGTGCCATCAGTGACCTGCAGGGCGGGGAGCTGTTTTTT.

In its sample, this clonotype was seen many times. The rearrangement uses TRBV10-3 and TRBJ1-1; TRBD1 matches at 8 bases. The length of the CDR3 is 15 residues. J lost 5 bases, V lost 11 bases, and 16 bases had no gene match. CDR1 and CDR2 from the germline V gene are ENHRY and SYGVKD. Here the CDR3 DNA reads TGTGCCTCGACCGACTCAATACAGGGGGAGACTGAAGCTTTCTTT. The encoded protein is CASTDSIQGETEAFF.

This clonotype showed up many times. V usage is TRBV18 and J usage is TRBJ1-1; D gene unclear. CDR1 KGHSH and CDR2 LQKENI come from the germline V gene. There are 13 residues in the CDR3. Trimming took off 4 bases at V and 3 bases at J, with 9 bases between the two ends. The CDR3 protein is CASSLNSYTEAFF. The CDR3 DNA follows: TGTGCCAGCTCACTCAACAGTTACACTGAAGCTTTCTTT.

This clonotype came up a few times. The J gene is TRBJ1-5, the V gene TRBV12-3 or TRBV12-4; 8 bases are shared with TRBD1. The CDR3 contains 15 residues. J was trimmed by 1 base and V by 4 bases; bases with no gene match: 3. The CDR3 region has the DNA TGTGCCAGCAGTTATAGGACAGGGAGCAATCAGCCCCAGCATTTT. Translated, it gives CASSYRTGSNQPQHF.

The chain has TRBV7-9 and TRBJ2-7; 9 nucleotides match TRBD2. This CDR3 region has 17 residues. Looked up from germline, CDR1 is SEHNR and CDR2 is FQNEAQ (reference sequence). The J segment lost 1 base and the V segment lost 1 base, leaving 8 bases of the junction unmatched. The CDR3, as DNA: TGTGCCAGCAGCTTAGAACGCGGGAGGGCTCTTTCCTACGAGCAGTACTTC. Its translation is CASSLERGRALSYEQYF. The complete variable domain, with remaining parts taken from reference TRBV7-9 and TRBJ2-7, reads DTGVSQNPRHKITKRGQNVTFRCDPISEHNRLYWYRQTLGQGPEFLTYFQNEAQLEKSRLLSDRFSAERPKGSFSTLEIQRTEQGDSAMYLCASSLERGRALSYEQYFGPGTRLTVT.